This T cell receptor beta chain was recorded in a study of early stage breast cancer tumors. Study as a whole: Under 10 ER+/PR+/HER2- tumors were invasive ductal; four were invasive lobular. Each sample averaged around 10-fold read coverage.

Worth noting for this clone: As yet, its antigen is unknown.

CDR1 SGDLS and CDR2 YYNGEE come from the germline V gene. The CDR3 extends over 16 amino acids. V shed 3 bases and J shed 6 bases, with 16 bases lying between them. Study-wide findings and caveats: Tumor and normal breast were distinguished via blood comparison in about 90% of the 16 patients.

Each sample had two DNA replicates, approximately 0.5 ug blood or 1.5 ug tissue. TCRdb keeps only in-frame clones here, not all; method: immunoSEQ multiplex PCR. The sample includes roughly 57,000 clones, around nine tenths of them seen just once. The V and J genes are TRBV9 and TRBJ1-6, with D perhaps TRBD1 (6 bases). Material: blood. This sequence originates from a person in their 70s with breast cancer. The CDR3 DNA follows: TGTGCCAGCAGCGACTCAACAGGGAGCCTTAATTCACCCCTCCACTTT. Translated: CASSDSTGSLNSPLHF.